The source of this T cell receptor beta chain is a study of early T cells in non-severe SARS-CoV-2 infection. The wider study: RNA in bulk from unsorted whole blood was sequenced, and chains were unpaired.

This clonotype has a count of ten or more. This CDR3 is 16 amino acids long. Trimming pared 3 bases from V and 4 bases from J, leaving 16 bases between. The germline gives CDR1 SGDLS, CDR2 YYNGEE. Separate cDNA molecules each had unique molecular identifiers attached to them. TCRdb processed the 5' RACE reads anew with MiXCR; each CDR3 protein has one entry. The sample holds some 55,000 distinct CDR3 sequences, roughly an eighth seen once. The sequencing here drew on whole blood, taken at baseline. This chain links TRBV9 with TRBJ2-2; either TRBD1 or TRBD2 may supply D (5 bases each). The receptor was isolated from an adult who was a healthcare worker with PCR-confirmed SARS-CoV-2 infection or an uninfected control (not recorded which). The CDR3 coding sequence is TGTGCCAGCAGCGAACAACCGGGACCCCTCACCGGGGAGCTGTTTTTT. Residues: CASSEQPGPLTGELFF.